Each of the 23 T cell receptor beta chains below was sequenced from the same sample in a study of T-cell memory formation after mild COVID-19. TCRdb used MiXCR to reprocess the 5' RACE reads, holding one entry per CDR3 protein. The data hold fewer than 600,000 distinct CDR3 sequences, with about a fifth observed a single time. Input material: PBMCs or a T cell subset sorted from them (not recorded which). These receptors originate from an adult woman who had mild COVID-19 (a few samples of this study predate the infection). Cell type and time point are not known.

This clonotype occurred a few times. The V and J genes are TRBV3-1 and TRBJ1-1; TRBD1 aligns across 9 bases. V gave up 3 bases and J gave up 5 bases; unmatched junction bases: 13. The CDR3 covers 17 residues. Germline assignment: CDR1 LGHDT and CDR2 YNNKEL (reference sequence). In DNA, the CDR3 is TGTGCCAGCAGCCAGGGCCGGACAGGGGCGCGGGGAACTGAAGCTTTCTTT. Its translation: CASSQGRTGARGTEAFF.

This chain joins TRBV18 and TRBJ2-5; no clear D. Germline values: CDR1 KGHSH, CDR2 LQKENI. The CDR3 runs to 14 residues. V was trimmed by 0 bases and J by 0 bases, leaving 5 bases between them. CDR3 sequence reads: CASSPPMYQETQYF. For the CDR3, the DNA is TGTGCCAGCTCACCACCGATGTACCAAGAGACCCAGTACTTC.

This clonotype was seen more than once but under ten times. V gene TRBV12-3 or TRBV12-4 combines with J gene TRBJ1-1, with 7 bases fitting TRBD1. CDR3 size: 14 residues. V lost 6 bases and J lost 4; bases outside the gene matches: 8. The CDR3 DNA reads TGTGCCAGCAGCAGACCGACAGGGCCCACTGAAGCTTTCTTT. It encodes CASSRPTGPTEAFF.

The chain has TRBV12-3 or TRBV12-4 and TRBJ1-2; D ambiguous. The CDR3 has 13 amino acids. Trimming pared 5 bases from V and 4 bases from J, leaving 11 bases between. The CDR3 protein is CASSGPGSYGYTF. In DNA, the CDR3 is TGTGCCAGCAGTGGACCGGGGAGCTATGGCTACACCTTC.

This clonotype was seen a few times. This chain connects TRBV6-5 to TRBJ2-1; 8 bases map to TRBD2. The germline CDR1 and CDR2 sequences are MNHEY and SVGAGI. With V trimmed by 5 bases and J by 1 base, 10 bases remained unmatched. The CDR3 is 17 residues long. CDR3 sequence: CASSDTTGLASYNEQFF. The CDR3 region has the DNA TGTGCCAGCAGTGATACTACCGGACTAGCATCCTACAATGAGCAGTTCTTC.

This chain uses TRBV20-1 with TRBJ2-1, with TRBD2 identical over 7 bases. Germline CDR1 DFQATT, CDR2 SNEGSKA (reference sequence). Trimming took 3 bases from V and 3 from J; bases not matched to a gene: 8. The length of the CDR3 is 15 residues. The CDR3 DNA reads as TGCAGTGCTAGCGGGTATGGGGGGGTCTACAATGAGCAGTTCTTC. Translation gives CSASGYGGVYNEQFF.

The chain combines TRBV4-3 with TRBJ2-3; TRBD2 aligns across 15 bases. The CDR3 runs 18 residues. Germline V gives CDR1 LGHNA, CDR2 YSLEER. Germline trimming cut 0 bases from V and 6 bases from J; bases unmatched to any gene: 7. This CDR3 is CASSQEYGTSGRMDTQYF. The CDR3 region has the DNA TGCGCCAGCAGCCAAGAATATGGGACTAGCGGGAGGATGGATACGCAGTATTTT.

The rearrangement joins TRBV12-3 or TRBV12-4 to TRBJ2-1; D remains ambiguous. The length of the CDR3 is 11 residues. The germline V and J ends were trimmed by 6 bases and 10 bases, with 10 bases remaining between them. CDR3 sequence reads: CASSIGDEQFF. CDR3 nucleotide sequence: TGTGCCAGCAGCATCGGAGACGAGCAGTTCTTC.

This clonotype was recorded a few times. The chain has TRBV30 and TRBJ1-2; D might be TRBD1 (6 bases). Trimming cost V 4 bases and J 1 base, with 13 bases left between them. This CDR3 contains 14 residues. Germline lookup yields CDR1 GTSNPN and CDR2 SVGIG (reference sequence). Written as DNA, the CDR3 is TGTGCCTGGACTGGGGGCAGTCATAACTATGGCTACACCTTC. This encodes CAWTGGSHNYGYTF.

This clonotype occurred a few times. This sequence joins TRBV7-9 and TRBJ1-2, with D possibly being TRBD1 (5 bases). Germline CDR1 is SEHNR and CDR2 is FQNEAQ (reference sequence). This CDR3 spans 14 amino acids. V was pared by 5 bases and J by 2 bases, with 12 bases between. The CDR3 DNA reads TGTGCCAGCAGCCCTGACTGGGGGAACTATGGCTACACCTTC. Translated, it gives CASSPDWGNYGYTF.

There are a few counts of this clonotype. The V gene is TRBV3-1, the J gene TRBJ1-5; D gene ambiguous. CDR3 length: 17 amino acids. With 4 bases removed from V and 6 bases from J, the gap between germline ends came to 22 bases. In germline, CDR1 is LGHDT, CDR2 YNNKEL (reference sequence). This CDR3 reads CASSPNTGGGRSQPQHF. Here the CDR3 DNA reads TGTGCCAGCAGCCCCAACACGGGAGGCGGTCGTAGTCAGCCCCAGCATTTT.

The sample holds a few counts of this clonotype. The V and J genes are TRBV14 and TRBJ2-4; no firm D call. CDR1 SGHDN and CDR2 FVKESK come from the germline V gene. The CDR3 contains 14 residues. Trimming pared 0 bases from V and 1 base from J, leaving 4 bases between. DNA of the CDR3: TGTGCCAGCAGCCAAGAGAGGGCCAAAAACATTCAGTACTTC. Translation: CASSQERAKNIQYF.

The chain links TRBV7-9 to TRBJ2-3; D unclear. Trimming pared 5 bases from V and 6 bases from J, leaving 12 bases between. Germline V lookup: CDR1 SEHNR, CDR2 FQNEAQ (reference sequence). This CDR3 spans 13 amino acids. CDR3 amino acids: CASSQGTGDTQYF. Here the CDR3 DNA reads TGTGCCAGCAGCCAAGGTACCGGGGATACGCAGTATTTT. The whole variable domain, filled in from reference TRBV7-9 and TRBJ2-3, reads DTGVSQNPRHKITKRGQNVTFRCDPISEHNRLYWYRQTLGQGPEFLTYFQNEAQLEKSRLLSDRFSAERPKGSFSTLEIQRTEQGDSAMYLCASSQGTGDTQYFGPGTRLTVL.

Many counts were recorded for this clonotype. V gene TRBV10-3 combines with J gene TRBJ2-2; D is tentatively TRBD1 or TRBD2 (5 bases each). This CDR3 comprises 13 residues. Trimming pared 6 bases from V and 3 bases from J, leaving 8 bases between. CDR1 ENHRY and CDR2 SYGVKD come from the germline V gene. The CDR3: CAIRQGDTGELFF. The DNA for the CDR3 is TGTGCCATCAGGCAGGGAGACACCGGGGAGCTGTTTTTT.

This clonotype was detected ten times or more. This rearrangement joins TRBV7-9 to TRBJ2-3; tentatively, D is TRBD1 or TRBD2 (5 bases each). The CDR3 runs 14 residues. CDR1 and CDR2 (germline): SEHNR, FQNEAQ (reference sequence). The ends were cut back, 5 bases at V and 2 bases at J, with 11 bases in the middle. CDR3 region: CASSLRGYTDTQYF. The CDR3 nucleotides read TGTGCCAGCAGCCTACGGGGCTACACAGATACGCAGTATTTT.

The rearrangement joins TRBV5-1 to TRBJ2-7, with D uncertain. The germline CDR1 and CDR2 sequences are SGHRS and YFSETQ. The V end lost 3 bases, the J end lost 2 bases, and 9 bases lay between the germline ends. The CDR3 consists of 13 residues. The CDR3 nucleotides are TGCGCCAGCAGCTCGGTCGGTACCTACGAGCAGTACTTC. Its translation is CASSSVGTYEQYF.

V gene TRBV19 combines with J gene TRBJ1-6; D possibly corresponds to TRBD1 (6 bases). From germline, CDR1 is LNHDA and CDR2 SQIVND (reference sequence). Trimming shortened V by 4 bases and J by 3 bases, and 13 bases separated the two germline ends. This CDR3 has 16 residues. The CDR3, as DNA: TGTGCCAGTAGTAGACAGGCTTCGGACTATAATTCACCCCTCCACTTT. This gives the protein CASSRQASDYNSPLHF.

This clonotype was recorded a few times. The chain recombines TRBV6-5 with TRBJ1-5; TRBD1 might be the D (6 bases). This CDR3 comprises 14 residues. Germline CDR1 and CDR2: MNHEY and SVGAGI. Trimming cost V 6 bases and J 0 bases, with 9 bases left between them. The CDR3 DNA reads as TGTGCCAGCAGATTGGACAGTAGCAATCAGCCCCAGCATTTT. It yields the protein CASRLDSSNQPQHF.

The chain carries TRBV6-2 or TRBV6-3 and TRBJ2-1; 15 bases are a match to TRBD2. J lost 0 bases, V lost 5 bases, and 8 bases had no gene match. This CDR3 comprises 19 residues. Germline CDR1 reads MNHEY; CDR2 reads SVGEGT. The CDR3 coding sequence is TGTGCCAGCAGTCCCGGGACTAGCGGGAGGCGTGGCTCCTACAATGAGCAGTTCTTC. Translation gives CASSPGTSGRRGSYNEQFF.

This clonotype occurred a few times. The rearrangement links TRBV18 to TRBJ2-7, with D unresolved. Germline assignment: CDR1 KGHSH and CDR2 LQKENI. The CDR3 is 14 amino acids. V shed 0 bases and J shed 5 bases, with 11 bases lying between them. CDR3 residues: CASSPPQPFNEQYF. The CDR3 coding sequence is TGTGCCAGCTCACCACCCCAGCCGTTTAACGAGCAGTACTTC.

The chain combines TRBV3-1 with TRBJ2-1, with TRBD2 matching 9 bases. The germline V gene encodes CDR1 LGHDT and CDR2 YNNKEL (reference sequence). This CDR3 region has 19 residues. The trim removed 0 bases at V and 3 bases at J, leaving 12 bases unmatched. The CDR3 DNA reads TGTGCCAGCAGCCAAGAGAGGGGGGGGCTAGCGGGATTCTACAATGAGCAGTTCTTC. This sequence encodes CASSQERGGLAGFYNEQFF.

This clonotype has more than one count but fewer than ten. The rearrangement links TRBV7-2 to TRBJ2-3; no reliable D call. Germline V lookup: CDR1 SGHTA, CDR2 FQGNSA. V was cut by 8 bases and J by 2 bases, with 20 bases left in between. The length of the CDR3 is 16 residues. The CDR3 is CASQSFLLESTDTQYF. The CDR3 bases are TGTGCCAGCCAGAGCTTCCTTCTGGAGTCCACAGATACGCAGTATTTT.

The genes are TRBV9 and TRBJ2-1; D gene uncertain. The CDR3 length is 14 residues. Germline-derived CDR1 and CDR2 are SGDLS and YYNGEE. V was shortened by 0 bases and J by 6 bases, with 10 bases between the two germline ends. CDR3 sequence: CASSVDVGSNEQFF. The CDR3 bases are TGTGCCAGCAGCGTAGATGTGGGTTCCAATGAGCAGTTCTTC.